This TCR beta chain was documented in a study of CD8 T cells in ankylosing spondylitis. Study observations and caveats: Researchers report that disease-linked clones proved CD8+ and relatively rare in peripheral blood. The clones that were linked to disease were reported to be significantly enriched in matched synovial fluid samples from ankylosing spondylitis patients. Apparently characteristic of ankylosing spondylitis blood was a TCR beta motif (fewer than ten highly homologous variants).

Per germline, CDR1 SEHNR and CDR2 FQNEAQ (reference sequence). V shed 0 bases and J shed 1 base, with 6 bases lying between them. The CDR3 contains 14 residues. Libraries for TCR beta were made by quantitative 5'-RACE with molecular barcodes. TCRdb reprocessed the 5' RACE reads via MiXCR and lists one record per CDR3 protein. Of fewer than 250,000 distinct CDR3 sequences listed, roughly 10% are singletons. Regarding this clonotype: Its antigen is not identified.

The sequence came from a male donor with ankylosing spondylitis or in good health (not recorded which). Material: blood, either unsorted or a sorted T cell fraction (not recorded which). The chain carries TRBV7-9 and TRBJ1-1; D is undetermined. The CDR3 nucleotides read TGTGCCAGCAGCTTAGCGCCCAGGAACACTGAAGCTTTCTTT. Residues: CASSLAPRNTEAFF.